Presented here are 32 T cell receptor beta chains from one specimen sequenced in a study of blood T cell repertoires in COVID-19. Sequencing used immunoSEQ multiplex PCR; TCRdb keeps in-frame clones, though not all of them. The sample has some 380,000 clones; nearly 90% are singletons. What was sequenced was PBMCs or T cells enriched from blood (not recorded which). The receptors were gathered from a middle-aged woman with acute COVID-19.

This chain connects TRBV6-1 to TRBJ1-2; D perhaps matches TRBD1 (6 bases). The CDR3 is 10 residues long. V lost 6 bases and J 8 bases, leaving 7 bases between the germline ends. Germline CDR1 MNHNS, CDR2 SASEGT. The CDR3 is CASSGQGYTF. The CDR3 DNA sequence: TGTGCCAGCAGCGGACAGGGCTACACCTTC.

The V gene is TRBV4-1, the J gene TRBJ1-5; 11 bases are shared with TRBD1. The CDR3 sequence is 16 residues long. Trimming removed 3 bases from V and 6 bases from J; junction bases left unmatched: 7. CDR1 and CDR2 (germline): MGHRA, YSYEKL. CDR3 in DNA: TGCGCCAGCAGCCATTCCGGACAGGGGGCGGCTCAGCCCCAGCATTTT. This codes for CASSHSGQGAAQPQHF.

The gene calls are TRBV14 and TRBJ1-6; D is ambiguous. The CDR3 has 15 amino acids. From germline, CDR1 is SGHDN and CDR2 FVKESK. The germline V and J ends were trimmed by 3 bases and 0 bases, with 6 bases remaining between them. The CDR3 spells CASSQEISYNSPLHF. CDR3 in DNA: TGTGCCAGCAGCCAGGAGATCTCCTATAATTCACCCCTCCACTTT.

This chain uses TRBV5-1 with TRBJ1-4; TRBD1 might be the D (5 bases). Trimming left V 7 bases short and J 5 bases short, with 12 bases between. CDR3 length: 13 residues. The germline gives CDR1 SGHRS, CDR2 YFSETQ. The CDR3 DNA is TGCGCCAGCCGGCCCGGGGGGAATGAAAAACTGTTTTTT. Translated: CASRPGGNEKLFF. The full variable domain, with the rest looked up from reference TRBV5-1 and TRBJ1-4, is KAGVTQTPRYLIKTRGQQVTLSCSPISGHRSVSWYQQTPGQGLQFLFEYFSETQRNKGNFPGRFSGRQFSNSRSEMNVSTLELGDSALYLCASRPGGNEKLFFGSGTQLSVL.

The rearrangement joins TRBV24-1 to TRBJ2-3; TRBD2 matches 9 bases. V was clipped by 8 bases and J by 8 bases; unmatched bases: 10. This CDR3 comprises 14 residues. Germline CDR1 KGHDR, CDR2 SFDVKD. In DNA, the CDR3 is TGTGCCACCATGGGCGGGGGGGCGGTAACTACGCAGTATTTT. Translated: CATMGGGAVTTQYF.

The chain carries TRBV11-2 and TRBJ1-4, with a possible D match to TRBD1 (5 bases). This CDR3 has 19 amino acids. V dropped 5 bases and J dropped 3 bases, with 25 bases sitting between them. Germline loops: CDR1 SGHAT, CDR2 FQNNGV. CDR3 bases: TGTGCCAGCAGCCCAGGAGGGAGAATGGGATCGGGGCCTAATGAAAAACTGTTTTTT. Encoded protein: CASSPGGRMGSGPNEKLFF. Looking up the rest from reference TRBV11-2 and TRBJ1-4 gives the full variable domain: EAGVAQSPRYKIIEKRQSVAFWCNPISGHATLYWYQQILGQGPKLLIQFQNNGVVDDSQLPKDRFSAERLKGVDSTLKIQPAKLEDSAVYLCASSPGGRMGSGPNEKLFFGSGTQLSVL.

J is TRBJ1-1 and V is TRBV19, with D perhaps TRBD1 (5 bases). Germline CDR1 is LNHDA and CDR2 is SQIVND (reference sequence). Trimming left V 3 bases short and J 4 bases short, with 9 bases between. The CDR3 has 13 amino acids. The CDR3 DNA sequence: TGTGCCAGTAGTATTCAACAGGCCACTGAAGCTTTCTTT. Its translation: CASSIQQATEAFF.

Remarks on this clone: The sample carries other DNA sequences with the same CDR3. CDR3 nucleotides: TGCGCCAGCAGCTTGGCGCAGGGCTATGGCTACACCTTC. This translates into CASSLAQGYGYTF. The genes are TRBV5-1 and TRBJ1-2; D might be TRBD1 (5 bases). V was trimmed by 0 bases and J by 4 bases, leaving 7 bases between them. The CDR3 loop spans 13 amino acids. The germline gives CDR1 SGHRS, CDR2 YFSETQ.

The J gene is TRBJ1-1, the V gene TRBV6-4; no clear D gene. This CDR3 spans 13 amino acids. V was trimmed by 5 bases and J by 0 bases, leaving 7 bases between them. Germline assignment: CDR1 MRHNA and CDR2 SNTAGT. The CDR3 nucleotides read TGTGCCAGCAGTTACAACCTGAACACTGAAGCTTTCTTT. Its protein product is CASSYNLNTEAFF.

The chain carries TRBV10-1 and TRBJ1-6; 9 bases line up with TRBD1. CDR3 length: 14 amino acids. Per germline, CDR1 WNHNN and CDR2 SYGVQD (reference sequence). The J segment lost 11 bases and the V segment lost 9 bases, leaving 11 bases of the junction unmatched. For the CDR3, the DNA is TGCGCCAGATACCCGGGACAGGGTGTCGCACCCCTCCACTTT. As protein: CARYPGQGVAPLHF.

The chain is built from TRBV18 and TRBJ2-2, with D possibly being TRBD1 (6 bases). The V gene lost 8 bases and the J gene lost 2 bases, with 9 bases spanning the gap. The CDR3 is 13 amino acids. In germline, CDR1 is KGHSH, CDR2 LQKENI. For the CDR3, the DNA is TGTGCCAGCCCGGACAGAAACACCGGGGAGCTGTTTTTT. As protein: CASPDRNTGELFF. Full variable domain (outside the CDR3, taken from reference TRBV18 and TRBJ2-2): NAGVMQNPRHLVRRRGQEARLRCSPMKGHSHVYWYRQLPEEGLKFMVYLQKENIIDESGMPKERFSAEFPKEGPSILRIQQVVRGDSAAYFCASPDRNTGELFFGEGSRLTVL.

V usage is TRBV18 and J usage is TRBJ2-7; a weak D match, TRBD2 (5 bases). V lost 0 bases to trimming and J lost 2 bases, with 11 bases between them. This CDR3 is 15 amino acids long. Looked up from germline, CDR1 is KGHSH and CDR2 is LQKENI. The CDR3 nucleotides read TGTGCCAGCTCACCACCCTCGGGATCACCCTACGAGCAGTACTTC. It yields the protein CASSPPSGSPYEQYF.

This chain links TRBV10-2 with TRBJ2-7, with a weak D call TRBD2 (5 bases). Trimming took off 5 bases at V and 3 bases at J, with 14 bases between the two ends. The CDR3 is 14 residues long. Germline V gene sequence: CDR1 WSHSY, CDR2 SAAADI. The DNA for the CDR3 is TGCGCCAGCAGTAATACTAGGAGAAACTACGAGCAGTACTTC. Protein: CASSNTRRNYEQYF.

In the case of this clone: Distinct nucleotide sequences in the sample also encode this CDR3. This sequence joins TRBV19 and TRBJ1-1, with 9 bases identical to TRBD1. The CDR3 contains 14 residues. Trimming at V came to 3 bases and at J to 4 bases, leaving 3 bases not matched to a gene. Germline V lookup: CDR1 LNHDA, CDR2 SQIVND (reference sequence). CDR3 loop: CASSIPTGGTEAFF. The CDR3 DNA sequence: TGTGCCAGTAGTATCCCGACAGGGGGCACTGAAGCTTTCTTT.

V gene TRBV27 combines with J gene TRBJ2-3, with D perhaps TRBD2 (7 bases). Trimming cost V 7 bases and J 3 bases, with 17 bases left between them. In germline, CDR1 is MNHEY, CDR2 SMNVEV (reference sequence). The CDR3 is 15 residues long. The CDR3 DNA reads TGTGCCAGCAAGGAAATGGGGGGGCCGACAGATACGCAGTATTTT. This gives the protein CASKEMGGPTDTQYF.

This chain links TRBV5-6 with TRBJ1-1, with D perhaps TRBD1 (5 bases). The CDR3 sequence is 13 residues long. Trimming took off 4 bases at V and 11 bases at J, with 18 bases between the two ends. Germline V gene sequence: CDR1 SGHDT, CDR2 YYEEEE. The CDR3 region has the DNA TGTGCCAGCAGCGGCCCGGAGGGGTTGGCGGCTTTCTTT. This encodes CASSGPEGLAAFF.

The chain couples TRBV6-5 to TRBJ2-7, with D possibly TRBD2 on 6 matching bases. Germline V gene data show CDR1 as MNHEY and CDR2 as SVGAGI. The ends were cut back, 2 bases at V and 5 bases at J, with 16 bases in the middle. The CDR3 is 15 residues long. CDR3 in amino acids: CASSYLDGRVNEQYF. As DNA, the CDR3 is TGTGCCAGCAGTTACCTGGACGGGAGAGTCAACGAGCAGTACTTC.

CDR3 in DNA: TGCGCCAGCAGCCAAGCCTTGGTCACTCCAGGGGAGCAGTTCTTC. Its protein product is CASSQALVTPGEQFF. This rearrangement joins TRBV4-1 to TRBJ2-1, with a tentative D call TRBD1 (5 bases). V was shortened by 1 base and J by 10 bases, with 17 bases between the two germline ends. The CDR3 runs 15 residues. Germline V CDR1 and CDR2: MGHRA, YSYEKL.

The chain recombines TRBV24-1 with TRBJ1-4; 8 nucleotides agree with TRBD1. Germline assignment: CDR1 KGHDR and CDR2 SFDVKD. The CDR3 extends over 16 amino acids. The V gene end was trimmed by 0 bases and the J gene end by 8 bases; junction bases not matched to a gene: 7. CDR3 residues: CATSDLHSGGEEKLFF. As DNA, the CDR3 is TGTGCCACCAGTGATTTGCATTCAGGGGGCGAAGAAAAACTGTTTTTT.

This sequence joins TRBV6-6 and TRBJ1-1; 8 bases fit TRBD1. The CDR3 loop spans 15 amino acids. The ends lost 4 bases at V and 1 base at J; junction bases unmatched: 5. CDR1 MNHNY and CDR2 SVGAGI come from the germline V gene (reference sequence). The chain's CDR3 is CASSSFDRGNTEAFF. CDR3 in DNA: TGTGCCAGCAGTTCTTTCGACAGGGGGAACACTGAAGCTTTCTTT.

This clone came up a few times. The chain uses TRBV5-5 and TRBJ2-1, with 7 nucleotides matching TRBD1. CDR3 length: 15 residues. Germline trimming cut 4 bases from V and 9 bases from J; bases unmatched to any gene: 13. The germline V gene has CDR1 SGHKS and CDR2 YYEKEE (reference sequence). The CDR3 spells CASSLEALQGSEQFF. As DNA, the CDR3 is TGTGCCAGCAGCCTAGAAGCATTACAGGGGAGTGAGCAGTTCTTC.

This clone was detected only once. CDR3 coding DNA: TGTGCCTGGAGTGTATTAACAGGGAATGGCTACACCTTC. Encoded protein: CAWSVLTGNGYTF. The chain links TRBV30 to TRBJ1-2, with D perhaps matching TRBD1 (6 bases). The germline V gene has CDR1 GTSNPN and CDR2 SVGIG (reference sequence). Deletions cut 0 bases from V and 6 bases from J, with 11 bases between. This CDR3 spans 13 amino acids.

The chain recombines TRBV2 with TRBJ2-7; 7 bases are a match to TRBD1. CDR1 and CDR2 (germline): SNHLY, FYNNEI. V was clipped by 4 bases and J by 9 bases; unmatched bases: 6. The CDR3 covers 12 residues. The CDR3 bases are TGTGCCAGCAGTGGACAGGGTAAGGGGCAGTACTTC. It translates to CASSGQGKGQYF. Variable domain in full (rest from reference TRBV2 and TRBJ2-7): EPEVTQTPSHQVTQMGQEVILRCVPISNHLYFYWYRQILGQKVEFLVSFYNNEISEKSEIFDDQFSVERPDGSNFTLKIRSTKLEDSAMYFCASSGQGKGQYFGPGTRLTVT.

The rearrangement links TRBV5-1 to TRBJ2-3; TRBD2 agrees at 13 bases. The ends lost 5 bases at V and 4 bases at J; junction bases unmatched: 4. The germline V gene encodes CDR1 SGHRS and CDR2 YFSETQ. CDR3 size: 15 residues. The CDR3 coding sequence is TGCGCCAGCAGGCTGACTAGCGGGGGGTCAGATACGCAGTATTTT. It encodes CASRLTSGGSDTQYF.

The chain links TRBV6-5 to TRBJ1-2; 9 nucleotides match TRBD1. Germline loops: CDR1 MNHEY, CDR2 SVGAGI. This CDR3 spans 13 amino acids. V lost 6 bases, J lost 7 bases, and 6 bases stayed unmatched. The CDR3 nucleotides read TGTGCCAGCAGACGGGGACAGGGTAGTGGCTACACCTTC. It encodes CASRRGQGSGYTF.

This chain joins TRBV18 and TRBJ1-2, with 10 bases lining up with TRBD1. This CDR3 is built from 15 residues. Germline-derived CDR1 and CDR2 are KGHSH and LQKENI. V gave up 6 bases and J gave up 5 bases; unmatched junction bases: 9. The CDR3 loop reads CASSPDRGREYGYTF. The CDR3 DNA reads TGTGCCAGCTCCCCCGACAGGGGGCGGGAGTATGGCTACACCTTC.

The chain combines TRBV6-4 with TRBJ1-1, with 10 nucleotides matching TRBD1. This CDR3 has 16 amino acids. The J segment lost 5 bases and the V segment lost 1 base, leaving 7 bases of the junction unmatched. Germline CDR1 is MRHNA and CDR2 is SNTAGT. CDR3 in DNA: TGTGCCAGCAGTGACTGGCCCGGGACAGGGGATACTGAAGCTTTCTTT. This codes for CASSDWPGTGDTEAFF.

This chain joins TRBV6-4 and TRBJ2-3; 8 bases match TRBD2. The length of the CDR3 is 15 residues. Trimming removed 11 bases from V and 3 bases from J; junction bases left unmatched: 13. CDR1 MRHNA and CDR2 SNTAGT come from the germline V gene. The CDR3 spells CARDPRGDATDTQYF. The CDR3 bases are TGTGCCCGAGACCCGCGGGGGGATGCGACAGATACGCAGTATTTT.

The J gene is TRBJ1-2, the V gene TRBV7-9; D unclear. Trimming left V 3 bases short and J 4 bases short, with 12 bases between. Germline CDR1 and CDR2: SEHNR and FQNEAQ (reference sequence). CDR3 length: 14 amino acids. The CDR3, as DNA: TGTGCCAGCAGCTTGGGTGTGAACAGCTATGGCTACACCTTC. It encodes CASSLGVNSYGYTF.

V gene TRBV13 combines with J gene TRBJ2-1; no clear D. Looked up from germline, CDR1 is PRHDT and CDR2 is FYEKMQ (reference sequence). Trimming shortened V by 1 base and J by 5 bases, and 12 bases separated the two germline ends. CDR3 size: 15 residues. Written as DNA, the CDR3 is TGTGCCAGCAGCTTAGCCGGAGACCTTAACAATGAGCAGTTCTTC. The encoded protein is CASSLAGDLNNEQFF.

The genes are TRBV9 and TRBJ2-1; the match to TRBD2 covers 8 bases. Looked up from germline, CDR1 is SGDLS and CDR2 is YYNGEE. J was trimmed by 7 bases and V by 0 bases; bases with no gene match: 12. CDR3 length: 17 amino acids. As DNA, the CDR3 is TGTGCCAGCAGCGTAGACCCGGGGGGGGATGTGCGGAATGAGCAGTTCTTC. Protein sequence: CASSVDPGGDVRNEQFF.

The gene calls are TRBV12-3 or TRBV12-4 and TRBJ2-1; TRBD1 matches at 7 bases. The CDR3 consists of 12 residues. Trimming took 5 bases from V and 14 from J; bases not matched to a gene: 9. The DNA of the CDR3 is TGTGCCAGCAGTCCCCCAGACAGGGTAAAGTTCTTC. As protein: CASSPPDRVKFF.